Listed below are T cell receptor beta chains from one sample, sequenced in a study of T cells after yellow fever vaccination. TCRdb processed the 5' RACE reads anew with MiXCR; each CDR3 protein has one entry. The repertoire holds about 510,000 distinct CDR3 sequences, just over 20% seen once, with about a sixth in the top ten. This sample comprised PBMCs, obtained about 20 days after the first yellow fever vaccination. The source is a man aged 18 to 35 who received the YFV17D yellow fever vaccine. CDR3s include the opening cysteine and the closing phenylalanine or tryptophan. Each record gives: J gene, V gene, D gene, clone size, CDR3 DNA, CDR3 protein. The D gene is left open where the match is weak. Clone size is shown for a subset of rows, as once, few, many or a class of expanded clone.

TRBJ1-5 TRBV6-2/TRBV6-3 . . TGTGCCAGCAGTTACGTGATTCAGCCCCAGCATTTT CASSYVIQPQHF
TRBJ2-1 TRBV10-3 TRBD2 few TGTGCCATCAGCGGGAACCTAGCGGGGAATGAGCAGTTCTTC CAISGNLAGNEQFF
TRBJ2-1 TRBV4-3 . . TGCGCCAGCAGCCAAGATTGGCCTTTCTCCTACAATGAGCAGTTCTTC CASSQDWPFSYNEQFF
TRBJ1-3 TRBV3-1 . few TGTGCCAGCAGCCAAGTGCCCCCTGGAAACACCATATATTTT CASSQVPPGNTIYF
TRBJ2-1 TRBV29-1 . few TGCAGCGTTGAGGGAAGGACAGCCATTAATGAGCAGTTCTTC CSVEGRTAINEQFF
TRBJ2-1 TRBV12-3/TRBV12-4 TRBD2 . TGTGCCAGCAGTTTAGCGCCTAGCGGATACAATGAGCAGTTCTTC CASSLAPSGYNEQFF
TRBJ2-1 TRBV12-3/TRBV12-4 TRBD1 many TGTGCCAGCAGTTTCGGGACAGCGAATGAGCAGTTCTTC CASSFGTANEQFF
TRBJ1-5 TRBV28 . few TGTGCCAGCAGTACATCCCGGGGAGGCAATCAGCCCCAGCATTTT CASSTSRGGNQPQHF
TRBJ1-1 TRBV12-3/TRBV12-4 TRBD1 . TGTGCCAGCAACAAAATACAGGGGTTTCCAGCTGAAGCTTTCTTT CASNKIQGFPAEAFF
TRBJ2-2 TRBV24-1 . few TGTGCCACCAATGGGGACACCGGGGAGCTGTTTTTT CATNGDTGELFF
TRBJ2-3 TRBV5-1 . . TGCGCCAGCAGAATGGGGGGGGCTTCAGATACGCAGTATTTT CASRMGGASDTQYF